This T cell receptor beta chain was sequenced during a study of Graves' ophthalmopathy and Graves' hyperthyroidism. Ten or more counts support this clonotype. Its antigen is not identified. The V and J ends lost 5 bases and 11 bases respectively, with 9 bases between them. Looked up from germline, CDR1 is LNHDA and CDR2 is SQIVND (reference sequence). This CDR3 comprises 11 residues. Findings of the study overall: Among expanded thyroid clonotypes above 0.001 frequency, most also occurred in blood.

Amplifying from RNA transcripts, the study obtained TCR beta CDR3 regions. Following a first-round RT-PCR that used HTBI primers, a second-round multiplex PCR was carried out. Each CDR3 protein is one row after TCRdb ran MiXCR on the multiplex PCR reads. The sample shows almost 750,000 distinct CDR3 sequences, 35% to 50% of them seen only once. Other autoimmune diseases, uncontrolled infections, pregnancy or lactation excluded patients from enrollment. Sequenced sample: peripheral blood. V gene TRBV19 combines with J gene TRBJ1-4; D is undetermined. This receptor was taken from an adult man with Graves' ophthalmopathy. DNA for the CDR3: TGTGCCAGTAGTGACGGCCCTAAACTGTTTTTT. Its protein product is CASSDGPKLFF.